This T cell receptor beta chain originates from a study of T cells after posttransplantation cyclophosphamide (dated by TCRdb to about 2016). About the full investigation: Using TRB sequencing, the study followed how the T cell repertoire reconstituted after myeloablative bone marrow transplantation in which posttransplantation cyclophosphamide served as GVHD prophylaxis. Antigen receptor sequencing was done on samples from 35 PTCy-treated patients and from some 15 related bone marrow donors of those patients. Blood from every one of the 30 or so PTCy patients who had 1-year posttransplant specimens underwent TRB sequencing. TRB sequencing was also done on up to about 3 additional blood samples from 2 to 5.2 years after transplant in 3 patients, and on pretransplant blood from several patients. Because TRA and TRB clonality were tightly correlated in 9 or 10 samples, subsequent TCR analyses were focused on TRB only. Public TRB sequences were queried against a database of over 3,600 sequences associated with responses to pathogens, tumor antigens, self-antigens and alloantigens.

On the day of marrow donation, related bone marrow donors gave peripheral blood samples. Mononuclear cells from peripheral blood and bone marrow were separated by Ficoll-Hypaque density centrifugation and then cryopreserved. FACS on a FACSAria II was used to sort CD4+ and CD8+ T cells, including the naive and memory subsets. Overall study outcomes, separate from this receptor: Donor-recipient similarity was low at 1-2 months but rose over the first year, and later blood repertoires were often dominated by donor CD8+ memory clones. The TRB repertoires of T cells infiltrating skin or the GI tract showed only limited overlap with the TRB repertoires found in blood. Across roughly 45 patients, recipient CMV seropositivity and CMV reactivation were highly associated with TRB clonality; PTCy diversity was similar to CNI/methotrexate controls.

Points on this clone: The antigen it binds to is not known. No base quality information exists; no much larger clone differs at one position.

Its CDR3 holds 15 amino acids, cysteine through phenylalanine. Only CDR3 DNA remains: 45 bases, in frame from the first base. V is cut by 2 bases and J by 2 bases, and the space between the germline ends is 13 bases. In the germline V gene, CDR1 corresponds to SGHTA and CDR2 to FQGNSA. Genomic DNA was the input for TRB sequencing, which was run either with the immunoSEQ assay at survey resolution or with the hsTCRB kit. The paper's data handling went like this. The immunoSEQ software was used for initial read processing, and the LymphoSeq R package was used for repertoire analyses. Clonality was calculated as 1 minus normalized Shannon entropy, and the Gini coefficient was also calculated for each TRB dataset. Phenotypes of unsorted samples were inferred by mapping TRB sequences from sorted subsets of the recipient or donor onto the same recipient's unsorted samples. Imported from immuneACCESS, the table was reduced by TCRdb to in-frame sequences with V and J called. These copies leave out some clones; in studies compared against another copy, an unresolved V gene accounts for under half, and the cause of the remainder is not known. The DNA gave D and trimming, while V, J and clone size come from that table. The sample table lists about 15,000 clones, under 85% of them with a count of one. The ten largest account for about 1.3% of the sample.

This TCR was recovered from a man aged 50-59 years. The sequenced sample was memory CD4+ T cells sorted from PBMCs. This chain joins TRBV7-2 to TRBJ2-7, and perhaps TRBD2 as D gene, on 5 matching bases. The nucleotides are TGTGCCAGCAGCTTATTTCCGGGGATGACCTACGAGCAGTACTTC. Translation gives CASSLFPGMTYEQYF.